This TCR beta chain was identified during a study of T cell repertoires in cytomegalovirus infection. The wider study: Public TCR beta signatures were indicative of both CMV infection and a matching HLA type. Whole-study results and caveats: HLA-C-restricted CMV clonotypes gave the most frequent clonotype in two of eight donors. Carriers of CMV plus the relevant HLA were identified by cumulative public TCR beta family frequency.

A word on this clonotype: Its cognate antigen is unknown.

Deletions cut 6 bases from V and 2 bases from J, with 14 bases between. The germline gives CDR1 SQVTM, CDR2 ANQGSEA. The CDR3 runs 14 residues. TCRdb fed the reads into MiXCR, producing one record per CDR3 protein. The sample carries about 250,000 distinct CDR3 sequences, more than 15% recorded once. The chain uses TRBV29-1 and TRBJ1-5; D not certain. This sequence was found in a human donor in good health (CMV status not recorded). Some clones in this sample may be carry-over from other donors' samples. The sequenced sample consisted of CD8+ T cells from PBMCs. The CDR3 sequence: CSVSEGGRNQPQHF. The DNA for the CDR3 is TGCAGCGTAAGCGAGGGAGGACGCAATCAGCCCCAGCATTTT.